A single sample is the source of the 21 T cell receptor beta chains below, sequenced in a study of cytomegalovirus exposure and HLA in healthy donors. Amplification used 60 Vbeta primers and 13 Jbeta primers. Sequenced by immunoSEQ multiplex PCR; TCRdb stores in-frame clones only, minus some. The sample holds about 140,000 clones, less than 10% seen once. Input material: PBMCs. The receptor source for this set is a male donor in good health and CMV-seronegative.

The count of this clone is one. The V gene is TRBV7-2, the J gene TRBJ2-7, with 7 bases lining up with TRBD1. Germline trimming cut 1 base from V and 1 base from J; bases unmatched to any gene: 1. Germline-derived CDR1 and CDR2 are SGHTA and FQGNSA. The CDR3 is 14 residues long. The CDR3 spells CASSLGGQSYEQYF. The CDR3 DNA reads TGTGCCAGCAGCTTAGGGGGACAGTCCTACGAGCAGTACTTC.

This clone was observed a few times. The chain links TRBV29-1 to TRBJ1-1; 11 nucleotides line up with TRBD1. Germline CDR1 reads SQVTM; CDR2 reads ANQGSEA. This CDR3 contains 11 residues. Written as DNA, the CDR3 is TGCAGAGCCGGGACAGGGGGAGAGGCTTTCTTT. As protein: CRAGTGGEAFF.

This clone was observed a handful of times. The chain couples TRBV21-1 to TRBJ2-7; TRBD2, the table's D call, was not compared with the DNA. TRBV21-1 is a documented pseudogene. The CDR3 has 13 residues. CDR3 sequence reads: CASSKDRDYEQYF. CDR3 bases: TGTGCCAGCAGCAAAGATAGAGACTACGAGCAGTACTTC.

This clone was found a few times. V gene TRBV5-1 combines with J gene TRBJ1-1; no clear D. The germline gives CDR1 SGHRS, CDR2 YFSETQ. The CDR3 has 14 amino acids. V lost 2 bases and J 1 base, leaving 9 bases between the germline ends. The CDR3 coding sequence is TGCGCCAGCAGCTTACAGTTGGGGAACACTGAAGCTTTCTTT. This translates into CASSLQLGNTEAFF.

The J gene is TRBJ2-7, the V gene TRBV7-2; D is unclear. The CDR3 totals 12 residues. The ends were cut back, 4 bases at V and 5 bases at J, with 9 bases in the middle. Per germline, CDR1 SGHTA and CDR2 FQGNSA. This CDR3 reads CASSSVFDEQYF. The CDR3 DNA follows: TGTGCCAGCAGCTCCGTTTTCGACGAGCAGTACTTC.

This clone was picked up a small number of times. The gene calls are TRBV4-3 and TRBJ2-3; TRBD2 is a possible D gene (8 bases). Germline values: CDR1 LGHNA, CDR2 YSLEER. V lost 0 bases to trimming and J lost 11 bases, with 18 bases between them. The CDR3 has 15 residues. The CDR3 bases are TGCGCCAGCAGCCAAGAACTAGCGGTCCAGGGGGAGCAGTATTTT. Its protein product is CASSQELAVQGEQYF.

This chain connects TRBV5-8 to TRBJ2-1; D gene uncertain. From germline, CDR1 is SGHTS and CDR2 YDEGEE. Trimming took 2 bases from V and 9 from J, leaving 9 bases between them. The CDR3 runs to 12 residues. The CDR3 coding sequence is TGTGCCAGCAGCTTTCCGGGTCGTGAGCAGTTCTTC. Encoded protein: CASSFPGREQFF. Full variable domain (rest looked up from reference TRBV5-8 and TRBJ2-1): EAGVTQSPTHLIKTRGQQATLRCSPISGHTSVYWYQQALGLGLQFLLWYDEGEERNRGNFPPRFSGRQFPNYSSELNVNALELEDSALYLCASSFPGREQFFGPGTRLTVL.

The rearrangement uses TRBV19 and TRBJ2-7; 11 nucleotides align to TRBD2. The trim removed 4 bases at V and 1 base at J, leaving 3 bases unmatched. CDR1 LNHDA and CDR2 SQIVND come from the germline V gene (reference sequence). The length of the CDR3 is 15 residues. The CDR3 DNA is TGTGCCAGTAGTAGCGGGACTAGCGGTTCCTACGAGCAGTACTTC. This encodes CASSSGTSGSYEQYF.

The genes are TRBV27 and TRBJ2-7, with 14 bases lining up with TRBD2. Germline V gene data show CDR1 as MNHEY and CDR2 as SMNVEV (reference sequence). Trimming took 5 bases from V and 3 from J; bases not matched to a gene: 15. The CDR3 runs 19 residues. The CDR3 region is CASSPEYGTSGRKDYEQYF. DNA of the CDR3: TGTGCCAGCAGTCCGGAGTACGGGACTAGCGGGAGAAAAGACTACGAGCAGTACTTC.

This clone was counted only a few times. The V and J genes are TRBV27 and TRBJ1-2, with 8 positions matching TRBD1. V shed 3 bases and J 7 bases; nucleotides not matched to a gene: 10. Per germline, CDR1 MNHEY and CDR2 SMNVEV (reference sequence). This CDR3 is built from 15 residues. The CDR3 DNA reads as TGTGCCAGCAGTTTGAACAGGGGGTCGGTTAGTGGCTACACCTTC. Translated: CASSLNRGSVSGYTF.

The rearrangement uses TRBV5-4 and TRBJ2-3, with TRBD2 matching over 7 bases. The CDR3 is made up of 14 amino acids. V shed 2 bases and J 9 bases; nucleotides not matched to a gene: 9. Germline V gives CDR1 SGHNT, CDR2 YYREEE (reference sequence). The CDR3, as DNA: TGTGCCAGCAGCTTTACCGGGACTACGGAGACGCAGTATTTT. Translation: CASSFTGTTETQYF.

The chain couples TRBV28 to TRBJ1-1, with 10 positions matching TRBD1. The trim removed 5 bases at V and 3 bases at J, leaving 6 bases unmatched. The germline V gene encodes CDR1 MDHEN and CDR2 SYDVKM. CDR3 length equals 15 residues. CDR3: CASSPDRGRHTEAFF. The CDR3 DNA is TGTGCCAGCAGTCCTGACAGGGGGCGACACACTGAAGCTTTCTTT.

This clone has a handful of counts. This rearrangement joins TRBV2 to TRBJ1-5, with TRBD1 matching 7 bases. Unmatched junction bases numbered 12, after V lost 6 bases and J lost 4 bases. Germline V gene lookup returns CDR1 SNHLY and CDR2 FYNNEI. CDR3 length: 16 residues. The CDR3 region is CASRTGTDGRNQPQHF. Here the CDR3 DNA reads TGTGCCAGCAGGACCGGGACAGACGGTCGTAATCAGCCCCAGCATTTT. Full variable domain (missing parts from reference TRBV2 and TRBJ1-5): EPEVTQTPSHQVTQMGQEVILRCVPISNHLYFYWYRQILGQKVEFLVSFYNNEISEKSEIFDDQFSVERPDGSNFTLKIRSTKLEDSAMYFCASRTGTDGRNQPQHFGDGTRLSIL.

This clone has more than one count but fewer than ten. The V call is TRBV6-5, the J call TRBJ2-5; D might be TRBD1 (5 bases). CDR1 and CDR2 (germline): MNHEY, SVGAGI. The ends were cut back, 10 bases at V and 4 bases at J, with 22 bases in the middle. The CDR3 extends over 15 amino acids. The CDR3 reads CATEGMGHTRETQYF. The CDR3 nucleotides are TGTGCCACCGAAGGGATGGGGCATACTCGAGAGACCCAGTACTTC.

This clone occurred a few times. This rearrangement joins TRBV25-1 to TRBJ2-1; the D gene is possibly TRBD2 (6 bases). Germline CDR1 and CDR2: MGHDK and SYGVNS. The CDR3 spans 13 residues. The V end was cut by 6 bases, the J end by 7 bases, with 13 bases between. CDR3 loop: CASRKSGGNEQFF. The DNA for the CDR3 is TGTGCCAGCAGGAAGAGTGGGGGGAATGAGCAGTTCTTC.

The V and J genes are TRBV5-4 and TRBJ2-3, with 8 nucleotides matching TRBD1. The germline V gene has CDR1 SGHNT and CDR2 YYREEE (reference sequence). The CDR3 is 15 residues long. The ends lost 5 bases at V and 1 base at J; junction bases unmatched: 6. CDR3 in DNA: TGTGCCAGCAGGCGACAGGGGATTGGCACAGATACGCAGTATTTT. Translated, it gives CASRRQGIGTDTQYF.

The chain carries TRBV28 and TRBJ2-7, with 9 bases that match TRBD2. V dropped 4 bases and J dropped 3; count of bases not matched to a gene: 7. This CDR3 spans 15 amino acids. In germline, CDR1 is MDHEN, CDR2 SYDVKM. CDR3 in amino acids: CASSSPGTSYYEQYF. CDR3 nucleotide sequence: TGTGCCAGCAGTTCCCCCGGGACTAGCTACTACGAGCAGTACTTC.

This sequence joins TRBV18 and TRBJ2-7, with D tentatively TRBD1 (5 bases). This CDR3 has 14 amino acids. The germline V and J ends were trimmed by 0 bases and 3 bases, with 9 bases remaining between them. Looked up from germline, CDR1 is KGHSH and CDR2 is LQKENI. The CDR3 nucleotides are TGTGCCAGCTCACCACCGGGCAGGGACTACGAGCAGTACTTC. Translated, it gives CASSPPGRDYEQYF.

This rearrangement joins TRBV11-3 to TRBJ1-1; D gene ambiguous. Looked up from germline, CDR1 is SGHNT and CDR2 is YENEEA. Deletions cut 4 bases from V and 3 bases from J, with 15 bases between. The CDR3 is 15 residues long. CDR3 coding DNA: TGTGCCAGCAGCTCGCGACACGGGATGGACACTGAAGCTTTCTTT. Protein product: CASSSRHGMDTEAFF.

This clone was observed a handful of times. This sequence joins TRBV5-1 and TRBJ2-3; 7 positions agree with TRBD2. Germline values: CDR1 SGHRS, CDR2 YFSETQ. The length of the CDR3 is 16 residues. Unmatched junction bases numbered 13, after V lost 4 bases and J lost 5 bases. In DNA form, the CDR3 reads TGCGCCAGCAGCCCAAAATTAGCGGGCCCGCGAGATACGCAGTATTTT. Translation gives CASSPKLAGPRDTQYF.

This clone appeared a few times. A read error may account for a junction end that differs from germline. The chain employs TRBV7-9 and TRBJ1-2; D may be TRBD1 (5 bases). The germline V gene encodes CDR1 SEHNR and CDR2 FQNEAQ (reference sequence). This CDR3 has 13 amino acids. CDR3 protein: CVSSSQANYGYTF. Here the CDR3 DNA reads TGTGTCAGCAGCTCACAGGCTAACTATGGCTACACCTTC.